Included here is one T cell receptor beta chain sequence, with context. The antigen is not known. The CDR3 extends over 15 amino acids. V lost 2 bases and J lost 7, with 17 bases in between. In germline, CDR1 is SGHTA, CDR2 FQGTGA. This entry belongs to a study of shared clonotypes between healthy human individuals. Broader study findings: As a rule, naive subsets had a larger estimated richness than memory subsets.

Adult Caucasians living in Nashville, Tennessee made up all of the donors. The repertoire was sequenced with immunoSEQ multiplex PCR; TCRdb's copy has only in-frame clones and lacks some. The sample includes fewer than 3 million clones, roughly 90% of them seen just once. Sequencing was carried out using naive CD4+ T cells from PBMCs. Noted subset: CD45RA+ positively selected. The TCR was taken from a man younger than 30 in good health. Some clones in this sample may be carry-over from other donors' samples. The chain has TRBV7-3 and TRBJ1-1; perhaps TRBD1 as D (5 bases). The CDR3 DNA follows: TGTGCCAGCAGCTTACTGGTGGGGGTGCAGAGTGAAGCTTTCTTT. This encodes CASSLLVGVQSEAFF.